Listed here are 20 T cell receptor beta chains from one sample, sequenced in a study of OX40 agonist ivuxolimab in advanced cancers. The library came from the immunoSEQ multiplex PCR assay. Entries here come from immuneACCESS through TCRdb and include only in-frame sequences with V and J called. Some clones fail to appear in such tables; in the studies checked, an unresolved V gene covers under half of the shortfall, and the cause of the remainder is unknown. Here the sample has about 72,000 clones; about 91% occur a single time. Approximately 10% of the sample lies in the top ten. The sample consisted of CD4+ or CD8+ T cells sorted from blood, taken in a trial of the OX40 agonist ivuxolimab. These receptor sequences come from an adult with an advanced solid tumor such as melanoma, head and neck, liver or kidney cancer.

This sequence joins TRBV5-6 and TRBJ1-6; TRBD1 matches at 9 bases. Losses at the gene ends were 0 bases for V and 8 bases for J; bases not matched to a gene: 9. This CDR3 contains 17 residues. Germline assignment: CDR1 SGHDT and CDR2 YYEEEE. The CDR3, as DNA: TGTGCCAGCAGCTTGGGACAGGGGGGCCTTATTGATTCACCCCTCCACTTT. This sequence encodes CASSLGQGGLIDSPLHF.

J is TRBJ1-2 and V is TRBV28, with TRBD1 identical over 7 bases. Unmatched junction bases numbered 8, after V lost 7 bases and J lost 6 bases. The CDR3 runs to 13 residues. The germline V gene encodes CDR1 MDHEN and CDR2 SYDVKM. The CDR3 DNA is TGTGCCAGCAACAAAGGGGGCCCCAATGGCTACACCTTC. Residues: CASNKGGPNGYTF.

This chain links TRBV6-6 with TRBJ1-5; D not resolved. CDR1 MNHNY and CDR2 SVGAGI come from the germline V gene (reference sequence). Trimming took 0 bases from V and 5 from J, leaving 5 bases between them. The CDR3 covers 13 residues. As DNA, the CDR3 is TGTGCCAGCAGTTACTCGTTGTATCAGCCCCAGCATTTT. Translating gives CASSYSLYQPQHF.

The chain carries TRBV6-1 and TRBJ1-5; TRBD1 agrees at 7 bases. With 1 base clipped from V and 0 bases from J, the junction kept 3 bases outside the gene matches. CDR1 and CDR2 from the germline V gene are MNHNS and SASEGT. The length of the CDR3 is 16 residues. This CDR3 reads CASSEGRGDSNQPQHF. The CDR3 DNA is TGTGCCAGCAGTGAAGGCAGGGGGGATAGCAATCAGCCCCAGCATTTT.

V is TRBV11-1 and J is TRBJ1-4; a possible D gene is TRBD1 (5 bases). The CDR3 covers 13 residues. Per the germline V gene, CDR1 is SGHAT and CDR2 is FQDESV (reference sequence). The V end was cut by 5 bases, the J end by 11 bases, with 15 bases between. Here the CDR3 DNA reads TGTGCCAGCAGCCGGGGGAGCACGGGGAAACTGTTTTTT. Translating gives CASSRGSTGKLFF.

The chain combines TRBV2 with TRBJ2-7; 8 nucleotides align to TRBD1. CDR1 is SNHLY, CDR2 FYNNEI, per germline. The CDR3 spans 14 residues. J gave up 4 bases and V 6 bases, and 8 bases lay outside the gene matches. The CDR3: CASSAGQGGYEQYF. CDR3 nucleotides: TGTGCCAGCAGCGCCGGACAGGGTGGTTACGAGCAGTACTTC.

The chain has TRBV4-1 and TRBJ2-1, with 7 bases that match TRBD2. J was trimmed by 0 bases and V by 4 bases; bases with no gene match: 9. The CDR3 length is 17 residues. Germline loops: CDR1 MGHRA, CDR2 YSYEKL. This CDR3 reads CASSPAPGGSSYNEQFF. DNA for the CDR3: TGCGCCAGCAGCCCGGCACCGGGGGGTAGCTCCTACAATGAGCAGTTCTTC.

The gene calls are TRBV5-6 and TRBJ2-7; 8 nucleotides line up with TRBD2. The length of the CDR3 is 13 residues. From germline, CDR1 is SGHDT and CDR2 YYEEEE. J was trimmed by 6 bases and V by 0 bases; bases with no gene match: 2. Here the CDR3 reads CASSLAGGVEQYF. The CDR3 DNA reads as TGTGCCAGCAGCTTGGCCGGGGGGGTCGAGCAGTACTTC. Full variable domain (outside the CDR3, taken from reference TRBV5-6 and TRBJ2-7): DAGVTQSPTHLIKTRGQQVTLRCSPKSGHDTVSWYQQALGQGPQFIFQYYEEEERQRGNFPDRFSGHQFPNYSSELNVNALLLGDSALYLCASSLAGGVEQYFGPGTRLTVT.

The chain carries TRBV4-2 and TRBJ2-5; D remains ambiguous. CDR3 length: 13 amino acids. The V end was cut by 0 bases, the J end by 7 bases, with 9 bases between. Germline V gene sequence: CDR1 LGHNA, CDR2 YNFKEQ. The CDR3 protein is CASSQDSYGTQYF. In nucleotides, the CDR3 is TGTGCCAGCAGCCAAGATAGTTACGGGACCCAGTACTTC.

In DNA, the CDR3 is TGTGCCAGCAGCCCTTGGAGGGACCAAGAGACCCAGTACTTC. It codes for CASSPWRDQETQYF. J is TRBJ2-5 and V is TRBV9; possible D gene TRBD2, 6 bases. CDR1 and CDR2 (germline): SGDLS, YYNGEE. The ends were cut back, 4 bases at V and 0 bases at J, with 10 bases in the middle. CDR3 length: 14 residues.

This chain joins TRBV7-6 and TRBJ2-3; D is possibly TRBD1 (7 bases). The germline CDR1 and CDR2 sequences are SGHVS and FNYEAQ. This CDR3 is built from 14 residues. V gave up 5 bases and J gave up 5 bases, with 14 bases separating them. CDR3 protein: CASSRQGGKDTQYF. CDR3 DNA: TGTGCCAGCAGCCGGCAGGGGGGCAAAGATACGCAGTATTTT.

V gene TRBV27 combines with J gene TRBJ2-3; the D is unclear. The CDR3 covers 13 residues. The V end was cut by 2 bases, the J end by 2 bases, with 5 bases between. CDR1 is MNHEY, CDR2 SMNVEV, per germline (reference sequence). The CDR3 loop reads CASSLKPTDTQYF. CDR3 DNA sequence: TGTGCCAGCAGTTTAAAACCCACAGATACGCAGTATTTT.

The chain carries TRBV27 and TRBJ2-7, with TRBD1 identical over 7 bases. Per the germline V gene, CDR1 is MNHEY and CDR2 is SMNVEV (reference sequence). This CDR3 contains 15 residues. J lost 2 bases, V lost 0 bases, and 4 bases had no gene match. The CDR3 DNA sequence: TGTGCCAGCAGTTTATCGTTCGGACAGGCCTACGAGCAGTACTTC. Protein sequence: CASSLSFGQAYEQYF.

This rearrangement joins TRBV10-1 to TRBJ2-7; 8 bases align to TRBD2. V was pared by 4 bases and J by 3 bases, with 2 bases of the junction left unmatched. This CDR3 region has 13 residues. The germline V gene encodes CDR1 WNHNN and CDR2 SYGVQD (reference sequence). For the CDR3, the DNA is TGCGCCAGCAGTGTGACTAGCGACTACGAGCAGTACTTC. Residues: CASSVTSDYEQYF.

In its sample, this clone was seen once. The chain couples TRBV5-4 to TRBJ2-7, with 11 bases that match TRBD2. The junction had 9 bases not matched to a gene; V was cut back by 4 bases and J by 3 bases. The CDR3 has 16 amino acids. The germline CDR1 and CDR2 sequences are SGHNT and YYREEE (reference sequence). CDR3 protein: CASSLRSGGADYEQYF. The CDR3 DNA follows: TGTGCCAGCAGCCTGCGTAGCGGGGGGGCCGACTACGAGCAGTACTTC.

The rearrangement joins TRBV28 to TRBJ1-2; D unresolved. CDR1 and CDR2 from the germline V gene are MDHEN and SYDVKM. The CDR3 is 11 amino acids. V lost 3 bases and J lost 6, with 5 bases in between. The CDR3 sequence: CASSFSDGYTF. CDR3 DNA: TGTGCCAGCAGTTTCAGTGATGGCTACACCTTC.

This clone showed up just once. The chain joins TRBV2 to TRBJ2-7; TRBD2 is a possible D gene (5 bases). CDR3 size: 12 residues. Between the trimmed V and J ends, which lost 8 bases and 7 bases, there was a span of 15 bases. The V gene's germline CDR1 is SNHLY and CDR2 FYNNEI. The CDR3 DNA is TGTGCCAGCGGGGTCCTAACGGGGGAGCAGTACTTC. The encoded protein is CASGVLTGEQYF. Full variable domain (outside the CDR3, taken from reference TRBV2 and TRBJ2-7): EPEVTQTPSHQVTQMGQEVILRCVPISNHLYFYWYRQILGQKVEFLVSFYNNEISEKSEIFDDQFSVERPDGSNFTLKIRSTKLEDSAMYFCASGVLTGEQYFGPGTRLTVT.

This clone was detected only once. The V and J genes are TRBV7-9 and TRBJ1-2; D remains unclear. Trimming cost V 2 bases and J 6 bases, with 7 bases left between them. There are 12 residues in the CDR3. Germline V gene sequence: CDR1 SEHNR, CDR2 FQNEAQ (reference sequence). The CDR3 nucleotides are TGTGCCAGCAGCTTACCCTCTGATGGCTACACCTTC. Translation gives CASSLPSDGYTF. Full variable domain (missing parts from reference TRBV7-9 and TRBJ1-2): DTGVSQNPRHKITKRGQNVTFRCDPISEHNRLYWYRQTLGQGPEFLTYFQNEAQLEKSRLLSDRFSAERPKGSFSTLEIQRTEQGDSAMYLCASSLPSDGYTFGSGTRLTVV.

This clone has a handful of counts. The chain is built from TRBV19 and TRBJ1-5; TRBD1 matches at 8 bases. This CDR3 is built from 15 residues. Germline V lookup: CDR1 LNHDA, CDR2 SQIVND (reference sequence). V dropped 5 bases and J dropped 6; count of bases not matched to a gene: 9. CDR3 loop: CASSAGRQGRQPQHF. DNA for the CDR3: TGTGCCAGTAGTGCCGGGCGACAGGGGCGTCAGCCCCAGCATTTT.

The gene calls are TRBV7-9 and TRBJ1-6, with D uncertain. The CDR3 covers 16 residues. Deletions cut 0 bases from V and 5 bases from J, with 11 bases between. Germline CDR1 is SEHNR and CDR2 is FQNEAQ (reference sequence). CDR3 coding DNA: TGTGCCAGCAGCTTAGCGGGCCGAGCTCATAATTCACCCCTCCACTTT. Translated, it gives CASSLAGRAHNSPLHF.